These T cell receptor beta chains were read from a single sample in a study of blood T cell repertoires in COVID-19. The protocol was immunoSEQ multiplex PCR, while the TCRdb copy is restricted to in-frame clones and leaves out a portion. Of about 140,000 clones detected, about 86% appear once; the ten largest clones hold more than 1.5%. The sample consisted of peripheral blood. The receptors shown here come from a woman aged 55-75 years with acute or convalescent COVID-19. Each CDR3 is given with its conserved first and last residue. The D gene is left open where the match is weak. Only part of the rows carry a size: once, few, many, or a class if the clone is expanded.

J: TRBJ1-2
size: NA
D: TRBD1
V: TRBV19
DNA: TGTGCCAGCCGGGACAGGGTCTTTTCTGACTATGGCTACACCTTC
CDR3: CASRDRVFSDYGYTF

J: TRBJ2-6
size: NA
D: NA
V: TRBV19
DNA: TGTGCCAGTAGAACAGGGTCTTCTGGGGCCAACGTCCTGACTTTC
CDR3: CASRTGSSGANVLTF

J: TRBJ1-2
size: NA
D: TRBD1
V: TRBV19
DNA: TGTGCCAGTAGTATTTCCCGGGACAGGGGGTTCTATGGCTACACCTTC
CDR3: CASSISRDRGFYGYTF

J: TRBJ2-3
size: NA
D: NA
V: TRBV20-1
DNA: TGCAGTGCTAGTGAGGGGCAGGGAACGGCTACGCAGTATTTT
CDR3: CSASEGQGTATQYF

J: TRBJ2-2
size: once
D: TRBD1
V: TRBV7-9
DNA: TGTGCCAGCAGCTCCCGATCAGGGGGACCGAACACCGGGGAGCTGTTTTTT
CDR3: CASSSRSGGPNTGELFF

J: TRBJ1-2
size: NA
D: TRBD1
V: TRBV28
DNA: TGTGCCAGCGCTACAGGGGTTAACTATGGCTACACCTTC
CDR3: CASATGVNYGYTF

J: TRBJ1-1
size: NA
D: NA
V: TRBV11-1
DNA: TGTGCCAGCAGCCGCGGGAGGAGCACTGAAGCTTTCTTT
CDR3: CASSRGRSTEAFF

J: TRBJ1-1
size: once
D: NA
V: TRBV6-1
DNA: TGTGCCAGCAGTGAACCCGGGAACACTGAAGCTTTCTTT
CDR3: CASSEPGNTEAFF

J: TRBJ1-5
size: NA
D: TRBD1
V: TRBV30
DNA: TGTGCCTGGAGGGCCCCAGGGGGCGGACAGCCCCAGCATTTT
CDR3: CAWRAPGGGQPQHF

J: TRBJ2-2
size: once
D: TRBD2
V: TRBV3-1/TRBV3-2
DNA: TGTGCCAGCAGCCCCGGACTAGGACAAGCGGGGACCCGCACCGGGGAGCTGTTTTTT
CDR3: CASSPGLGQAGTRTGELFF

J: TRBJ1-1
size: NA
D: NA
V: TRBV28
DNA: TGTGCCAGCAGTTCCCTCAAATCAAGTCCCGGGGACACTGAAGCTTTCTTT
CDR3: CASSSLKSSPGDTEAFF

J: TRBJ1-1
size: NA
D: NA
V: TRBV10-3
DNA: TGTGCCATCAAGAAACGGGAGAACACTGAAGCTTTCTTT
CDR3: CAIKKRENTEAFF

J: TRBJ2-5
size: NA
D: TRBD2
V: TRBV4-2
DNA: TGTGCCAGCAGCCAAGAGGGGGGGTCTTCGAGAGAGACCCAGTACTTC
CDR3: CASSQEGGSSRETQYF

J: TRBJ1-2
size: few
D: NA
V: TRBV6-6
DNA: TGTGCCAGCAGTTACTCGAATCAGGGAGGCTATGGCTACACCTTC
CDR3: CASSYSNQGGYGYTF

J: TRBJ1-1
size: NA
D: NA
V: TRBV28
DNA: TGTGCCAGCGGGATCAGCGGTCGGGCGGCCACTGAAGCTTTCTTT
CDR3: CASGISGRAATEAFF

J: TRBJ1-3
size: NA
D: TRBD1
V: TRBV6-2/TRBV6-3
DNA: TGTGCCAGCAGCGGACAGGGCGGATCTGGAAACACCATATATTTT
CDR3: CASSGQGGSGNTIYF

J: TRBJ1-1
size: NA
D: NA
V: TRBV12-3/TRBV12-4
DNA: TGTGCCAGCAGTATACAGCCGAACACTGAAGCTTTCTTT
CDR3: CASSIQPNTEAFF

J: TRBJ1-6
size: NA
D: TRBD1
V: TRBV5-1
DNA: TGCGCCAGCAGCGAGGACAGGGGCAATCTAAATTCACCCCTCCACTTT
CDR3: CASSEDRGNLNSPLHF

J: TRBJ1-1
size: NA
D: NA
V: TRBV4-2
DNA: TGTGCCAGCAGCTCGTCACACAACACTGAAGCTTTCTTT
CDR3: CASSSSHNTEAFF

J: TRBJ2-1
size: NA
D: TRBD2
V: TRBV28
DNA: TGTGCCAGCCCACCCGTAGCGGGGGGGGGAAATGAGCAGTTCTTC
CDR3: CASPPVAGGGNEQFF

J: TRBJ1-2
size: NA
D: TRBD1
V: TRBV7-2
DNA: TGTGCCAGCAGCTCCGACAGGGGGCTAGATGGCTACACCTTC
CDR3: CASSSDRGLDGYTF

J: TRBJ1-2
size: NA
D: NA
V: TRBV28
DNA: TGTGCCAGCAGTTTATGGGCAGTTCGCGGCTACACCTTC
CDR3: CASSLWAVRGYTF

J: TRBJ2-3
size: NA
D: NA
V: TRBV18
DNA: TGTGCCAGCTCACCCTGGGGGGTCCGTCCGTCAGATACGCAGTATTTT
CDR3: CASSPWGVRPSDTQYF

J: TRBJ1-2
size: NA
D: NA
V: TRBV28
DNA: TGTGCCAGCAGTTACCCGGACGATTCACAGGGTACCGGCTACACCTTC
CDR3: CASSYPDDSQGTGYTF

J: TRBJ1-2
size: NA
D: NA
V: TRBV18
DNA: TGTGCCAGCACACCAGCTAGGGGAAGCGGCTACACCTTC
CDR3: CASTPARGSGYTF

J: TRBJ2-5
size: NA
D: TRBD1
V: TRBV19
DNA: TGTGCCAGCGGGGACAGGTTCCAAGAGACCCAGTACTTC
CDR3: CASGDRFQETQYF

J: TRBJ2-3
size: NA
D: TRBD2
V: TRBV7-2
DNA: TGTGCCAGCAGCTTAGGACCGGGGGGGCAAGATACGCAGTATTTT
CDR3: CASSLGPGGQDTQYF

J: TRBJ1-2
size: NA
D: TRBD1
V: TRBV2
DNA: TGTGCCAGCAGTGCCCCGGGACAGGGAGGGAATGGCTACACCTTC
CDR3: CASSAPGQGGNGYTF

J: TRBJ1-2
size: NA
D: NA
V: TRBV6-5
DNA: TGTGCCAGCAGACGACAGCAGCAAGTTTATGGCTACACCTTC
CDR3: CASRRQQQVYGYTF

J: TRBJ1-2
size: NA
D: NA
V: TRBV18
DNA: TGTGCCAGCTCACCAATCAGTGAAGGGGGTGATGGCTACACCTTC
CDR3: CASSPISEGGDGYTF

J: TRBJ2-2
size: NA
D: NA
V: TRBV9
DNA: TGTGCCAGCAGCGTAGAAGGGGGATCCGGGGAGCTGTTTTTT
CDR3: CASSVEGGSGELFF

J: TRBJ2-7
size: NA
D: NA
V: TRBV7-6
DNA: TGTGCCAGCAGCTTAACATCCAGGGGAGAGGAGCAGTACTTC
CDR3: CASSLTSRGEEQYF

J: TRBJ2-1
size: NA
D: TRBD2
V: TRBV9
DNA: TGTGCCAGCAGCGTAGGCGCGGGGGGGCTCCCCTCCTACAATGAGCAGTTCTTC
CDR3: CASSVGAGGLPSYNEQFF

J: TRBJ2-7
size: NA
D: TRBD1
V: TRBV2
DNA: TGTGCCAGCATACAGGGGGACTCCTACGAGCAGTACTTC
CDR3: CASIQGDSYEQYF

J: TRBJ1-2
size: NA
D: TRBD1
V: TRBV5-4
DNA: TGTGCCAGCAGCCACCGACAGGGGGCCCTACCGTATGGCTACACCTTC
CDR3: CASSHRQGALPYGYTF

J: TRBJ1-4
size: NA
D: NA
V: TRBV3-1/TRBV3-2
DNA: TGTGCCAGCAGCCAGGGGAGGGGAGTGAATGAAAAACTGTTTTTT
CDR3: CASSQGRGVNEKLFF

J: TRBJ1-6
size: once
D: TRBD1
V: TRBV7-9
DNA: TGTGCCAGCAGCCCCCGGACAGGGGGCGCTCATAATTCACCCCTCCACTTT
CDR3: CASSPRTGGAHNSPLHF

J: TRBJ1-6
size: NA
D: NA
V: TRBV4-3
DNA: TGCGCCAGCAGCCAAGACCCCAGTTATAATTCACCCCTCCACTTT
CDR3: CASSQDPSYNSPLHF

J: TRBJ1-2
size: NA
D: TRBD1
V: TRBV29-1
DNA: TGCAGCGTTCCAACCGGGACAGGGTATGGCTACACCTTC
CDR3: CSVPTGTGYGYTF

J: TRBJ1-2
size: NA
D: NA
V: TRBV18
DNA: TGTGCCAGCTCAGCTAACAGGGACCCCTATGGCTACACCTTC
CDR3: CASSANRDPYGYTF

J: TRBJ2-5
size: NA
D: TRBD2
V: TRBV28
DNA: TGTGCCAGCAGTTCCAGGACTAGCGGGGTACAAGAGACCCAGTACTTC
CDR3: CASSSRTSGVQETQYF

J: TRBJ2-7
size: NA
D: NA
V: TRBV18
DNA: TGTGCCAGCTCACCGTCTGAATCGGGGTCCTACGAGCAGTACTTC
CDR3: CASSPSESGSYEQYF

J: TRBJ2-5
size: NA
D: TRBD1
V: TRBV20-1
DNA: TGCAGTGCTAGTGGGACAGGGGAAGAGACCCAGTACTTC
CDR3: CSASGTGEETQYF

J: TRBJ2-7
size: NA
D: TRBD1
V: TRBV3-1/TRBV3-2
DNA: TGTGCCAGCAGCCAAGAAACGGGACAGGAGTACTTC
CDR3: CASSQETGQEYF

J: TRBJ1-1
size: NA
D: TRBD1
V: TRBV4-1
DNA: TGCGCCAGCAGCCGGGGACGGGGACAGGCGAACACTGAAGCTTTCTTT
CDR3: CASSRGRGQANTEAFF

J: TRBJ2-7
size: few
D: TRBD1
V: TRBV4-3
DNA: TGCGCCAGCAGCCAGCGACAGGGGAGCAACGAGCAGTACTTC
CDR3: CASSQRQGSNEQYF

J: TRBJ1-4
size: NA
D: NA
V: TRBV11-2
DNA: TGTGCCAGCAGCTTGACACTTAATGAAAAACTGTTTTTT
CDR3: CASSLTLNEKLFF

J: TRBJ1-1
size: NA
D: NA
V: TRBV19
DNA: TGTGCCAGTAGTATTCGCGTGAACACTGAAGCTTTCTTT
CDR3: CASSIRVNTEAFF

J: TRBJ2-1
size: NA
D: TRBD2
V: TRBV9
DNA: TGTGCCAGCAGCGTACTAGCGGGGGGCGTCCCCTACAATGAGCAGTTCTTC
CDR3: CASSVLAGGVPYNEQFF

J: TRBJ2-7
size: NA
D: NA
V: TRBV10-3
DNA: TGTGCCATCAGGGCGTGGGGGGGCTCCTCCTACGAGCAGTACTTC
CDR3: CAIRAWGGSSYEQYF

J: TRBJ1-1
size: NA
D: TRBD1
V: TRBV10-3
DNA: TGTGCCACTAAGAGGGACACAGGGGCGAACACTGAAGCTTTCTTT
CDR3: CATKRDTGANTEAFF

J: TRBJ1-1
size: NA
D: NA
V: TRBV4-2
DNA: TGTGCCAGCAGCCTCTACACTGAAGCTTTCTTT
CDR3: CASSLYTEAFF

J: TRBJ1-5
size: NA
D: TRBD1
V: TRBV28
DNA: TGTGCCAGCAGTTTAACCGGTCCAGGGGGAAATCAGCCCCAGCATTTT
CDR3: CASSLTGPGGNQPQHF

J: TRBJ1-2
size: NA
D: TRBD1
V: TRBV5-6
DNA: TGTGCCAGCAGCTGGGGGACAGACAGCTATGGCTACACCTTC
CDR3: CASSWGTDSYGYTF

J: TRBJ2-5
size: NA
D: TRBD2
V: TRBV7-2
DNA: TGTGCCAGCAGCTTAGCTGGGACTAGCCAAGAGACCCAGTACTTC
CDR3: CASSLAGTSQETQYF

J: TRBJ2-3
size: NA
D: TRBD2
V: TRBV5-1
DNA: TGCGCCAGCAGCTCAGGCGTAGCGGGGTCTGGGGATACGCAGTATTTT
CDR3: CASSSGVAGSGDTQYF

J: TRBJ2-1
size: once
D: TRBD1
V: TRBV7-9
DNA: TGTGCCAGCAGCCCTGGGACAGGGGGTCACAATGAGCAGTTCTTC
CDR3: CASSPGTGGHNEQFF

J: TRBJ1-5
size: NA
D: TRBD1
V: TRBV27
DNA: TGTGCCAGCGGAAGGGGACAGGGTAATAATCAGCCCCAGCATTTT
CDR3: CASGRGQGNNQPQHF

J: TRBJ1-1
size: NA
D: TRBD1
V: TRBV7-6
DNA: TGTGCCAGCAGCTTAGCTGGGACAGGGTTTGGAGTGAACACTGAAGCTTTCTTT
CDR3: CASSLAGTGFGVNTEAFF

J: TRBJ1-2
size: NA
D: NA
V: TRBV28
DNA: TGTGCCAGCCTCCGCGACAGTGAGAATGTCTATGGCTACACCTTC
CDR3: CASLRDSENVYGYTF